The 21 T cell receptor beta chains below come from one sample, sequenced in a study of beta chain features in type 1 diabetes. Broader study findings: The study found moderately but significantly shorter TCRB CDR3s in all four CD4+ subsets of Type 1 diabetes patients.

TCRB transcripts that were expressed got sequenced, as all of the isolated RNA had been reverse transcribed. Some clones are missing from TCRdb's copy, which holds only in-frame ones; the method was immunoSEQ multiplex PCR. The repertoire holds 600,000 to 700,000 clones, with around an eighth as singletons. Their specific antigens are unknown. Sequences were obtained from naive CD4+ T cells from blood. These receptors all come from a man between 18 and 29 years old with type 1 diabetes.

This clone came up a few times. The V call is TRBV7-6, the J call TRBJ1-3; possible D gene TRBD1, 6 bases. V lost 5 bases and J 2 bases, leaving 13 bases between the germline ends. CDR1 and CDR2 (germline): SGHVS, FNYEAQ. This CDR3 is built from 15 residues. CDR3 loop: CASSPLRGTGNTIYF. CDR3 in DNA: TGTGCCAGCAGCCCGCTCAGGGGAACTGGAAACACCATATATTTT. The full variable domain, its missing parts supplied by reference TRBV7-6 and TRBJ1-3, is GAGVSQSPRYKVTKRGQDVALRCDPISGHVSLYWYRQALGQGPEFLTYFNYEAQQDKSGLPNDRFSAERPEGSISTLTIQRTEQRDSAMYRCASSPLRGTGNTIYFGEGSWLTVV.

This clone has more than one count but fewer than ten. The chain employs TRBV5-1 and TRBJ2-5, with 8 bases aligning to TRBD1. There are 16 residues in the CDR3. The germline V gene encodes CDR1 SGHRS and CDR2 YFSETQ. Trimming took 1 base from V and 2 from J; bases not matched to a gene: 7. CDR3 sequence (DNA): TGCGCCAGCAGCTTGTCCGTGGGACAGGTACAAGAGACCCAGTACTTC. Its protein is CASSLSVGQVQETQYF.

Only a few counts were recorded for this clone. The gene calls are TRBV7-2 and TRBJ1-2; 7 positions match TRBD1. The V and J ends lost 6 bases and 8 bases, in that order; junction bases with no gene match: 9. CDR1 is SGHTA, CDR2 FQGNSA, per germline. The CDR3 extends over 13 amino acids. The CDR3 nucleotides are TGTGCCAGCAGTCGAGACAGGGTGGAAGGCTACACCTTC. The encoded protein is CASSRDRVEGYTF.

This clone came up a few times. This sequence joins TRBV28 and TRBJ2-4; TRBD2 is a possible D gene (7 bases). CDR3 length: 15 residues. Germline assignment: CDR1 MDHEN and CDR2 SYDVKM. Trimming shortened V by 6 bases and J by 4 bases, and 16 bases separated the two germline ends. The CDR3 nucleotides read TGTGCCAGCAGCTTGGCGGGGGCCAAAAAAAACATTCAGTACTTC. As protein: CASSLAGAKKNIQYF. Drawing the rest from reference TRBV28 and TRBJ2-4, the complete variable domain is DVKVTQSSRYLVKRTGEKVFLECVQDMDHENMFWYRQDPGLGLRLIYFSYDVKMKEKGDIPEGYSVSREKKERFSLILESASTNQTSMYLCASSLAGAKKNIQYFGAGTRLSVL.

The chain carries TRBV19 and TRBJ2-1; D not resolved. V was shortened by 7 bases and J by 0 bases, with 16 bases between the two germline ends. Per germline, CDR1 LNHDA and CDR2 SQIVND (reference sequence). The CDR3 has 16 residues. The CDR3 region is CASTPTGSLSYNEQFF. For the CDR3, the DNA is TGTGCCAGTACCCCGACTGGAAGTCTCTCCTACAATGAGCAGTTCTTC.

This clone was counted a few times. The DNA for the CDR3 is TGCGCCAGCAGCCAGAGGCGGGCGGGACTAACTTTCCAAGAGACCCAGTACTTC. It specifies CASSQRRAGLTFQETQYF. This chain joins TRBV4-1 and TRBJ2-5; 7 positions match TRBD2. Trimming at V came to 3 bases and at J to 1 base, leaving 14 bases not matched to a gene. There are 18 residues in the CDR3. The germline V gene encodes CDR1 MGHRA and CDR2 YSYEKL.

This sequence joins TRBV2 and TRBJ2-3, with 8 bases lining up with TRBD1. The CDR3 extends over 14 amino acids. Germline CDR1 and CDR2: SNHLY and FYNNEI. The V gene end was trimmed by 7 bases and the J gene end by 5 bases; junction bases not matched to a gene: 8. Here the CDR3 reads CASTRITGGDTQYF. The CDR3 DNA is TGTGCCAGCACCAGGATAACAGGGGGAGATACGCAGTATTTT.

This clone occurred a few times. The gene calls are TRBV13 and TRBJ1-6; possibly TRBD1 for D (5 bases). The CDR3 length is 15 residues. Germline loops: CDR1 PRHDT, CDR2 FYEKMQ (reference sequence). Trimming took 3 bases from V and 9 from J, leaving 15 bases between them. The CDR3 reads CASSLGGYDTSPLHF. CDR3 nucleotide sequence: TGTGCCAGCAGCTTGGGGGGGTATGATACTTCACCCCTCCACTTT.

The chain uses TRBV10-3 and TRBJ2-7; TRBD1 matches 8 bases. The CDR3 extends over 15 amino acids. The V gene's germline CDR1 is ENHRY and CDR2 SYGVKD. The trim removed 0 bases at V and 4 bases at J, leaving 5 bases unmatched. This CDR3 reads CAISESPGQAYEQYF. CDR3 DNA: TGTGCCATCAGTGAGTCCCCGGGACAGGCTTACGAGCAGTACTTC.

This chain uses TRBV28 with TRBJ2-7, with D possibly matching TRBD1 (6 bases). The CDR3 consists of 14 residues. The V gene lost 4 bases and the J gene lost 0 bases, with 10 bases spanning the gap. From germline, CDR1 is MDHEN and CDR2 SYDVKM. As DNA, the CDR3 is TGTGCCAGCAGTTCCGGGACAACCTCCTACGAGCAGTACTTC. This gives the protein CASSSGTTSYEQYF.

This clone was detected only a few times. The chain joins TRBV19 to TRBJ1-1; D is unclear. CDR1 and CDR2 from the germline V gene are LNHDA and SQIVND (reference sequence). This CDR3 contains 13 residues. V was clipped by 7 bases and J by 4 bases, with 13 bases between them. This CDR3 is CASIQREGTEAFF. The DNA for the CDR3 is TGTGCCAGTATTCAACGTGAAGGCACTGAAGCTTTCTTT.

The gene calls are TRBV11-2 and TRBJ2-7, with D possibly being TRBD2 (5 bases). The CDR3 length is 15 residues. Trimming took 4 bases from V and 3 from J, leaving 16 bases between them. The germline V gene encodes CDR1 SGHAT and CDR2 FQNNGV. CDR3 bases: TGTGCCAGCAGCTCCGTTGAGGGTCGGCTCTACGAGCAGTACTTC. It translates to CASSSVEGRLYEQYF.

This clone has just a few counts. The chain recombines TRBV6-6 with TRBJ2-7, with D perhaps TRBD2 (7 bases). Germline V CDR1 and CDR2: MNHNY, SVGAGI (reference sequence). CDR3 length: 13 residues. Trimming pared 6 bases from V and 3 bases from J, leaving 12 bases between. CDR3 coding DNA: TGTGCCAGCAGACAGGGAGGGGGCTACGAGCAGTACTTC. Protein sequence: CASRQGGGYEQYF.

The V call is TRBV4-2, the J call TRBJ1-1; D perhaps matches TRBD1 (5 bases). Trimming removed 1 base at V and 1 base at J, with 10 bases between. This CDR3 spans 15 amino acids. Germline CDR1 LGHNA, CDR2 YNFKEQ. The CDR3 bases are TGTGCCAGCAGCCAAGGGGGCAGGGCGAACACTGAAGCTTTCTTT. Translating gives CASSQGGRANTEAFF.

Points on this clone: A much larger clone lies a single base off, so this may be a read error. The chain carries TRBV7-2 and TRBJ2-3; D is ambiguous. Trimming removed 4 bases at V and 4 bases at J, with 3 bases between. This CDR3 is 11 amino acids long. In germline, CDR1 is SGHTA, CDR2 FQGNSA. DNA of the CDR3: TGTGCCAGCAGCTCCTCAGATACGCAGTATTTT. Its protein is CASSSSDTQYF.

This clone showed up just a few times. The chain couples TRBV30 to TRBJ2-5, with D tentatively TRBD2 (6 bases). CDR3 size: 12 residues. Germline V gene lookup returns CDR1 GTSNPN and CDR2 SVGIG (reference sequence). V lost 2 bases, J lost 3 bases, and 7 bases lay in between. The CDR3: CAWSKREETQYF. DNA of the CDR3: TGTGCCTGGAGTAAGCGGGAAGAGACCCAGTACTTC.

The chain couples TRBV9 to TRBJ1-1; 10 nucleotides align to TRBD1. CDR3 length equals 14 residues. The germline gives CDR1 SGDLS, CDR2 YYNGEE. Germline trimming cut 3 bases from V and 7 bases from J; bases unmatched to any gene: 6. This CDR3 is CASSEGQGLGEAFF. Written as DNA, the CDR3 is TGTGCCAGCAGCGAGGGACAGGGGTTGGGTGAAGCTTTCTTT.

This clone has more than one count but fewer than ten. V and J are TRBV7-6 and TRBJ2-2; 8 bases are shared with TRBD1. Germline CDR1 reads SGHVS; CDR2 reads FNYEAQ. The V segment lost 5 bases and the J segment 6 bases; nucleotides outside the gene matches: 5. The CDR3 sequence is 14 residues long. This chain's CDR3 is CASSTQTGAGELFF. CDR3 sequence (DNA): TGTGCCAGCAGCACACAGACAGGGGCCGGGGAGCTGTTTTTT.

This clone was found a few times. Other DNA sequences in the same sample also yield this CDR3. The V gene is TRBV9, the J gene TRBJ2-2, with a tentative D call TRBD1 (6 bases). This CDR3 is 16 amino acids long. Trimming left V 0 bases short and J 0 bases short, with 9 bases between. Germline CDR1 reads SGDLS; CDR2 reads YYNGEE. CDR3: CASSVVGGANTGELFF. In nucleotides, the CDR3 is TGTGCCAGCAGCGTAGTTGGGGGCGCGAACACCGGGGAGCTGTTTTTT.

This clone has only a few counts. The chain has TRBV29-1 and TRBJ1-1; 8 bases map to TRBD1. The CDR3 runs to 13 residues. From germline, CDR1 is SQVTM and CDR2 ANQGSEA. V gave up 4 bases and J gave up 8 bases; unmatched junction bases: 9. CDR3 sequence (DNA): TGCAGCGTTGTGGAGGGACAGGCCGTGGAAGCTTTCTTT. Protein product: CSVVEGQAVEAFF.

This clone occurred a few times. A junction end diverges from the germline sequence, so it may reflect a read error. This sample also contains other DNA sequences that code for the same CDR3. The chain uses TRBV4-1 and TRBJ2-7; no firm D call. This CDR3 region has 12 residues. The germline CDR1 and CDR2 sequences are MGHRA and YSYEKL. CDR3 in DNA: TGCGCCAGCAGTCAAGGTGCCTACGAGCAGTACTTC. It yields the protein CASSQGAYEQYF.